Below are 10 T cell receptor beta chains sequenced from a single sample in a study of blood T cells in healthy people across ages. Next came a second PCR, run for roughly 6 to 11 cycles, which used a sample-barcoded 5' primer along with a J-beta primer mix. TCRdb redid the calling of the 5' RACE reads with MiXCR, one entry per CDR3 protein. Here the sample spans around 1.5 million distinct CDR3 sequences, about 31% being singletons. Sequencing was performed on blood. The receptor source for this set is a woman in her 30s in good health.

This clonotype was observed a handful of times. This chain uses TRBV20-1 with TRBJ1-1, with no clear D. Trimming stripped 3 bases from V and 8 bases from J, with 19 bases between. Germline V gene lookup returns CDR1 DFQATT and CDR2 SNEGSKA (reference sequence). This CDR3 contains 14 residues. The CDR3 coding sequence is TGCAGTGCTAGTAAGCTCGACAAGCATATCGAAGCTTTCTTT. Protein sequence: CSASKLDKHIEAFF.

Only a few counts were recorded for this clonotype. The rearrangement uses TRBV21-1 and TRBJ2-5; TRBD1 is the table's D call, not checked against the DNA. TRBV21-1 is given as a pseudogene. The CDR3 runs to 17 residues. The CDR3 loop is CASSKGGRGQEGETQYF. CDR3 nucleotides: TGTGCCAGCAGCAAAGGAGGCAGGGGGCAAGAAGGAGAGACCCAGTACTTC.

The genes are TRBV13 and TRBJ1-1, with TRBD1 matching over 7 bases. The CDR3 is 14 residues long. J gave up 3 bases and V 6 bases, and 7 bases lay outside the gene matches. Germline lookup yields CDR1 PRHDT and CDR2 FYEKMQ (reference sequence). CDR3 sequence reads: CASRETGVHTEAFF. In DNA form, the CDR3 reads TGTGCCAGCAGAGAAACAGGGGTCCACACTGAAGCTTTCTTT.

In this sample, this clonotype turned up a few times. The chain uses TRBV14 and TRBJ2-7; D is uncertain. The CDR3 runs 14 residues. V lost 1 base and J lost 2, with 9 bases in between. Germline V gene data show CDR1 as SGHDN and CDR2 as FVKESK. The CDR3 sequence: CASSQVYSTYEQYF. The CDR3 bases are TGTGCCAGCAGCCAAGTTTACAGCACCTACGAGCAGTACTTC.

Only a few counts were recorded for this clonotype. V and J are TRBV20-1 and TRBJ1-5, with unresolved D. Germline V gene data show CDR1 as DFQATT and CDR2 as SNEGSKA (reference sequence). V dropped 1 base and J dropped 0 bases, with 7 bases sitting between them. The CDR3 is made up of 14 amino acids. The CDR3 DNA reads TGCAGTGCTAGAGTGACCTATAGCAATCAGCCCCAGCATTTT. It yields the protein CSARVTYSNQPQHF.

This clonotype appeared many times. The chain joins TRBV7-9 to TRBJ2-7; 7 bases are shared with TRBD1. This CDR3 is built from 16 residues. CDR1 is SEHNR and CDR2 is FQNEAQ in the germline V gene (reference sequence). The junction had 14 bases not matched to a gene; V was cut back by 5 bases and J by 4 bases. The CDR3 DNA sequence: TGTGCCAGCAGCACAAACCCCGGGGACAGAGGATACGAGCAGTACTTC. Translation gives CASSTNPGDRGYEQYF.

V gene TRBV2 combines with J gene TRBJ2-1, with 10 bases matching TRBD1. The CDR3 consists of 14 residues. Trimming at V came to 9 bases and at J to 9 bases, leaving 11 bases not matched to a gene. Germline lookup yields CDR1 SNHLY and CDR2 FYNNEI. The CDR3 coding sequence is TGTGCCAGTGCAAGGACAGGGGGTAACCTTGAGCAGTTCTTC. It specifies CASARTGGNLEQFF.

V usage is TRBV5-1 and J usage is TRBJ2-7; 7 nucleotides align to TRBD1. Germline values: CDR1 SGHRS, CDR2 YFSETQ. Losses at the gene ends were 4 bases for V and 2 bases for J; bases not matched to a gene: 6. This CDR3 spans 14 amino acids. The CDR3 sequence is CASSRDSKTYEQYF. The CDR3 DNA follows: TGCGCCAGCAGCAGGGACAGTAAGACCTACGAGCAGTACTTC.

CDR3 coding DNA: TGTGCCAGCAGCTCAGACATGGGGACTGAAGCTTTCTTT. This encodes CASSSDMGTEAFF. This rearrangement joins TRBV3-1 to TRBJ1-1; no clear D. CDR3 size: 13 residues. Germline CDR1 is LGHDT and CDR2 is YNNKEL (reference sequence). V dropped 5 bases and J dropped 5 bases, with 12 bases sitting between them.

This chain links TRBV5-5 with TRBJ2-5; no clear D. Trimming left V 4 bases short and J 5 bases short, with 9 bases between. CDR1 is SGHKS, CDR2 YYEKEE, per germline (reference sequence). This CDR3 region has 12 residues. CDR3 bases: TGTGCCAGCAGCGTCATCGGGGAGACCCAGTACTTC. The encoded protein is CASSVIGETQYF. The whole variable domain, filled in from reference TRBV5-5 and TRBJ2-5, reads DAGVTQSPTHLIKTRGQQVTLRCSPISGHKSVSWYQQVLGQGPQFIFQYYEKEERGRGNFPDRFSARQFPNYSSELNVNALLLGDSALYLCASSVIGETQYFGPGTRLLVL.